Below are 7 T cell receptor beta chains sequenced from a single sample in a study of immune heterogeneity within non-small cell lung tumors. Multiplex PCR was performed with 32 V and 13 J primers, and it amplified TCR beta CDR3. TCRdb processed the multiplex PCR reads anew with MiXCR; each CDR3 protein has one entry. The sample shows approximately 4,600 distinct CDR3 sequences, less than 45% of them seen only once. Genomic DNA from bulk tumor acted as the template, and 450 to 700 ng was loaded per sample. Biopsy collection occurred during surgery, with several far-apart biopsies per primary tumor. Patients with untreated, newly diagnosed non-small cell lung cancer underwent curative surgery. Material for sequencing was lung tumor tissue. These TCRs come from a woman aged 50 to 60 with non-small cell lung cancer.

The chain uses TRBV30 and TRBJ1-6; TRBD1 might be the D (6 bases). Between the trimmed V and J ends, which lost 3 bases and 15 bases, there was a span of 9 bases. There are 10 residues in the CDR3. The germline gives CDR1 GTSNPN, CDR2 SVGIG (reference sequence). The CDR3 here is CAWSRGDLHF. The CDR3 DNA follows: TGTGCCTGGAGCAGGGGCGACCTCCACTTT.

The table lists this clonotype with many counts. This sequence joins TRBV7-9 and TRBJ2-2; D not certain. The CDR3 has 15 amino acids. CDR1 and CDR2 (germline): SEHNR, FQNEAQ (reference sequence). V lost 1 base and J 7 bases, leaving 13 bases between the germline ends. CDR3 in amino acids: CASSLVKGGFGELFF. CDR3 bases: TGTGCCAGCAGCTTAGTAAAAGGCGGATTCGGGGAGCTGTTTTTT.

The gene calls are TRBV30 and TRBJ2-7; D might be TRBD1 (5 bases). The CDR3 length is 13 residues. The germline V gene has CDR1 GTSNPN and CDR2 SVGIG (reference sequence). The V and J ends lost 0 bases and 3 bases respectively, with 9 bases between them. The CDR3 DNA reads TGTGCCTGGAGTGTCGGGCAGGGCTACGAGCAGTACTTC. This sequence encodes CAWSVGQGYEQYF. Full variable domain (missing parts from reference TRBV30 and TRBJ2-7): SQTIHQWPATLVQPVGSPLSLECTVEGTSNPNLYWYRQAAGRGLQLLFYSVGIGQISSEVPQNLSASRPQDRQFILSSKKLLLSDSGFYLCAWSVGQGYEQYFGPGTRLTVT.

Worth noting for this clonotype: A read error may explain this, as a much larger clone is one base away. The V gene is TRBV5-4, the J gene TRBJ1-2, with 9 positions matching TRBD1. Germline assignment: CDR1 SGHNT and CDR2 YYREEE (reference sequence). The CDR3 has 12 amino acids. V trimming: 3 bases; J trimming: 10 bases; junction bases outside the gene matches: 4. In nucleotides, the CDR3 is TGTGCCAGCAGCTGGACAGGGGATGACTACACCTTC. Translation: CASSWTGDDYTF.

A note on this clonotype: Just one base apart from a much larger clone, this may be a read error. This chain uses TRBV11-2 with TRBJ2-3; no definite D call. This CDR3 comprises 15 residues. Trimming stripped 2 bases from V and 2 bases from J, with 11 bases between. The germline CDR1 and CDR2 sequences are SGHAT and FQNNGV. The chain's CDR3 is CASSLTGWATDTQYF. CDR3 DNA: TGTGCCAGCAGCTTAACGGGCTGGGCCACAGATACGCAGTATTTT.

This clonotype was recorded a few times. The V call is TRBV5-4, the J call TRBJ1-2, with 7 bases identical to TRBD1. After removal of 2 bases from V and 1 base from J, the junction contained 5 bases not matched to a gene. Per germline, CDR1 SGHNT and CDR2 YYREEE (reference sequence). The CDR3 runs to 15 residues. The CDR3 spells CASSLGGALNYGYTF. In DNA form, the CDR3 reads TGTGCCAGCAGCTTAGGGGGCGCTCTTAACTATGGCTACACCTTC. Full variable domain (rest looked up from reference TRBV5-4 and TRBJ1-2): ETGVTQSPTHLIKTRGQQVTLRCSSQSGHNTVSWYQQALGQGPQFIFQYYREEENGRGNFPPRFSGLQFPNYSSELNVNALELDDSALYLCASSLGGALNYGYTFGSGTRLTVV.

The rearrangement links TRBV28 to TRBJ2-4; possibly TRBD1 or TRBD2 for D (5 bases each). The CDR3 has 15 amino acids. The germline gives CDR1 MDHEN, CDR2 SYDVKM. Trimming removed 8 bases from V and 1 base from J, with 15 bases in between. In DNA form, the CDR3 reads TGTGCCAGCGCACATGGGGGAACGGCCAAAAACATTCAGTACTTC. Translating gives CASAHGGTAKNIQYF.